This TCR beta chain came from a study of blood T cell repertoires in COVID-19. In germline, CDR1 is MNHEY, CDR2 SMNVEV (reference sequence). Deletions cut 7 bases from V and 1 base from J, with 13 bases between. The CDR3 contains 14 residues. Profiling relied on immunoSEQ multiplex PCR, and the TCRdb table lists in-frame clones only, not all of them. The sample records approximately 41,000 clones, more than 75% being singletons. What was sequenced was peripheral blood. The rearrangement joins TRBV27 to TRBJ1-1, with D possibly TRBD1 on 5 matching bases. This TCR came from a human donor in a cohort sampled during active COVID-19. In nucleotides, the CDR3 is TGTGCCAGCACCTCGGGGGGAGCGAACACTGAAGCTTTCTTT. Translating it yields CASTSGGANTEAFF.